Presented here are 11 T cell receptor beta chains from one specimen sequenced in a study of blood T cell repertoires in COVID-19. Using immunoSEQ multiplex PCR, the repertoire was profiled, and TCRdb retains in-frame clones only, with some absent. The sample lists some 96,000 clones, 90% occurring once. Sequenced sample: peripheral blood. The receptors originated from a man in his sixties with acute or convalescent COVID-19.

This clone was picked up one time. This sample includes further DNA sequences coding for the same CDR3. J is TRBJ1-1 and V is TRBV19; 7 positions match TRBD1. Trimming took 5 bases from V and 4 from J; bases not matched to a gene: 1. The CDR3 covers 12 residues. Germline V lookup: CDR1 LNHDA, CDR2 SQIVND (reference sequence). In DNA, the CDR3 is TGTGCCAGTAGTCCAGGGGGCACTGAAGCTTTCTTT. Protein product: CASSPGGTEAFF.

With respect to this clone: Compared with germline, one end of the junction differs, possibly owing to a read error. This chain joins TRBV5-1 and TRBJ1-4; TRBD1 is a possible D gene (6 bases). The CDR3 runs 15 residues. The germline V gene has CDR1 SGHRS and CDR2 YFSETQ. CDR3: CASSAVGTMNGKLFF. The CDR3 nucleotides read TGCGCCAGCAGCGCCGTCGGGACAATGAATGGAAAACTGTTTTTT.

The V and J genes are TRBV2 and TRBJ2-3, with D possibly TRBD2 on 6 matching bases. This CDR3 comprises 14 residues. Trimming left V 6 bases short and J 6 bases short, with 16 bases between. Germline CDR1 is SNHLY and CDR2 is FYNNEI. CDR3 loop: CASRIAVPGDTQYF. Here the CDR3 DNA reads TGTGCCAGCAGGATAGCGGTCCCAGGGGATACGCAGTATTTT. Filled out from reference TRBV2 and TRBJ2-3, the complete variable domain reads EPEVTQTPSHQVTQMGQEVILRCVPISNHLYFYWYRQILGQKVEFLVSFYNNEISEKSEIFDDQFSVERPDGSNFTLKIRSTKLEDSAMYFCASRIAVPGDTQYFGPGTRLTVL.

This chain connects TRBV6-5 to TRBJ1-2; D uncertain. Looked up from germline, CDR1 is MNHEY and CDR2 is SVGAGI. Trimming removed 6 bases from V and 4 bases from J, with 12 bases in between. This CDR3 contains 13 residues. CDR3 sequence (DNA): TGTGCCAGCAGGTCCGTCAGAGGCTATGGCTACACCTTC. Translating it yields CASRSVRGYGYTF.

As DNA, the CDR3 is TGTGCCAGTAGTACTCTAGACAGGCCCCAGCATTTT. Protein sequence: CASSTLDRPQHF. J is TRBJ1-5 and V is TRBV19, with a possible D match to TRBD1 (5 bases). CDR1 is LNHDA, CDR2 SQIVND, per germline (reference sequence). Deletions cut 4 bases from V and 9 bases from J, with 10 bases between. There are 12 residues in the CDR3.

The CDR3 protein is CASRLGVEQFF. The CDR3 coding sequence is TGTGCCAGCAGACTCGGAGTTGAGCAGTTCTTC. The chain recombines TRBV25-1 with TRBJ2-1; D ambiguous. The CDR3 has 11 residues. V was pared by 6 bases and J by 9 bases, with 9 bases between. Germline V CDR1 and CDR2: MGHDK, SYGVNS.

The V gene is TRBV5-1, the J gene TRBJ2-4; TRBD2 agrees at 8 bases. CDR1 is SGHRS and CDR2 is YFSETQ in the germline V gene. The CDR3 extends over 15 amino acids. J lost 6 bases, V lost 0 bases, and 5 bases had no gene match. The CDR3 protein is CASSLAGRGGNIQYF. Written as DNA, the CDR3 is TGCGCCAGCAGCTTGGCCGGGAGGGGAGGAAACATTCAGTACTTC.

The chain links TRBV29-1 to TRBJ1-1; D gene unclear. In germline, CDR1 is SQVTM, CDR2 ANQGSEA. With 8 bases removed from V and 11 bases from J, the gap between germline ends came to 18 bases. The CDR3 is made up of 11 amino acids. CDR3 protein: CSPRGRVDAFF. The CDR3 DNA is TGCAGCCCCCGAGGGAGGGTGGATGCTTTCTTT.

The table lists this clone with a count of one. The J gene is TRBJ1-1, the V gene TRBV5-1; maybe TRBD1 (5 bases). The V end lost 4 bases, the J end lost 1 base, and 11 bases lay between the germline ends. Germline V gene lookup returns CDR1 SGHRS and CDR2 YFSETQ. The CDR3 sequence is 14 residues long. The CDR3 loop is CASSARQTNTEAFF. As DNA, the CDR3 is TGCGCCAGCAGCGCCAGACAGACGAACACTGAAGCTTTCTTT. The variable domain in full, completed from reference TRBV5-1 and TRBJ1-1, reads KAGVTQTPRYLIKTRGQQVTLSCSPISGHRSVSWYQQTPGQGLQFLFEYFSETQRNKGNFPGRFSGRQFSNSRSEMNVSTLELGDSALYLCASSARQTNTEAFFGQGTRLTVV.

This clone was seen once. V is TRBV5-1 and J is TRBJ1-2, with D hard to call. The CDR3 covers 15 residues. V lost 0 bases and J 3 bases, leaving 12 bases between the germline ends. In germline, CDR1 is SGHRS, CDR2 YFSETQ. The CDR3 spells CASSLAGVRYYGYTF. CDR3 nucleotides: TGCGCCAGCAGCTTGGCCGGTGTGAGATACTATGGCTACACCTTC.

This clone was found once. The chain recombines TRBV12-3 or TRBV12-4 with TRBJ1-2, with a tentative D call TRBD1 (5 bases). Trimming pared 3 bases from V and 7 bases from J, leaving 12 bases between. The CDR3 is 13 residues long. The chain's CDR3 is CASSLVGGGGYTF. Written as DNA, the CDR3 is TGTGCCAGCAGTTTGGTGGGGGGTGGTGGCTACACCTTC.